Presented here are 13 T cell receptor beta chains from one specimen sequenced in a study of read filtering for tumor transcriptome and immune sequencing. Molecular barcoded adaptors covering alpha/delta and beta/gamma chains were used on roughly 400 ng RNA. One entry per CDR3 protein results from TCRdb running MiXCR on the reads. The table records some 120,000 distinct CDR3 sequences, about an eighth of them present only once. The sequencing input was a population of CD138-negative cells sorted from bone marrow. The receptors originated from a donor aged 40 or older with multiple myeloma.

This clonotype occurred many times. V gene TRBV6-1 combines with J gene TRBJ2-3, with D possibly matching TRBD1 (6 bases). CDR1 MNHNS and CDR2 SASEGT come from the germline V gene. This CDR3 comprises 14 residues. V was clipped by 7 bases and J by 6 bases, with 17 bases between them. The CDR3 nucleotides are TGTGCCAGCACCCTGACAGGATGGGGGGATACGCAGTATTTT. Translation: CASTLTGWGDTQYF.

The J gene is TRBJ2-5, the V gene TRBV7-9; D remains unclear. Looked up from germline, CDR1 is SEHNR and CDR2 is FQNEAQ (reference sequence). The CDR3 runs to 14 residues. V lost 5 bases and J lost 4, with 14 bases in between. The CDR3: CASSPALPTETQYF. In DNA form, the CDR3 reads TGTGCCAGCAGCCCGGCTCTGCCTACAGAGACCCAGTACTTC.

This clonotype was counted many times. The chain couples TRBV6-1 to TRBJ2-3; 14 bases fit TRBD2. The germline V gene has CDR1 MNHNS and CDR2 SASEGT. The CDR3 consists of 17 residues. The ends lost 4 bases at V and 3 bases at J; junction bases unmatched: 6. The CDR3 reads CASSAARLAGGTDTQYF. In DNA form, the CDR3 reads TGTGCCAGCAGTGCCGCAAGACTAGCGGGGGGGACAGATACGCAGTATTTT.

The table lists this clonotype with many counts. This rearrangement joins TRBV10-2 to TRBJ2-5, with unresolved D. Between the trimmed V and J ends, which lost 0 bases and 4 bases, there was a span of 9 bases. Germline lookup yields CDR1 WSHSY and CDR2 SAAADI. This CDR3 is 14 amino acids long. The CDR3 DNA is TGCGCCAGCAGTGAGTCGGTAAAGGTAGAGACCCAGTACTTC. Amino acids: CASSESVKVETQYF.

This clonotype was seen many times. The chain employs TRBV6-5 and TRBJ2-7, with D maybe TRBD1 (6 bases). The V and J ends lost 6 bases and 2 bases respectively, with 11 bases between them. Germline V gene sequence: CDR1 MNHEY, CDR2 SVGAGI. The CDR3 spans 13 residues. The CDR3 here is CASRGTWAYEQYF. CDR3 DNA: TGTGCCAGCAGAGGGACATGGGCCTACGAGCAGTACTTC.

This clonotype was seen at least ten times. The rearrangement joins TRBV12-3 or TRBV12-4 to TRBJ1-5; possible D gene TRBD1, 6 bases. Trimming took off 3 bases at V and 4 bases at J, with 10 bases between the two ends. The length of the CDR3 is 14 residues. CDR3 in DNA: TGTGCCAGCAGTTTGAGACAGGCAAATCAGCCCCAGCATTTT. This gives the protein CASSLRQANQPQHF.

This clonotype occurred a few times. CDR3 residues: CASSRPVGTDTQYF. CDR3 coding DNA: TGTGCCAGCAGCCGACCCGTTGGTACAGATACGCAGTATTTT. The chain couples TRBV28 to TRBJ2-3; D is unclear. The V and J ends lost 6 bases and 3 bases respectively, with 13 bases between them. The CDR3 sequence is 14 residues long. The germline gives CDR1 MDHEN, CDR2 SYDVKM. Drawing the rest from reference TRBV28 and TRBJ2-3, the complete variable domain is DVKVTQSSRYLVKRTGEKVFLECVQDMDHENMFWYRQDPGLGLRLIYFSYDVKMKEKGDIPEGYSVSREKKERFSLILESASTNQTSMYLCASSRPVGTDTQYFGPGTRLTVL.

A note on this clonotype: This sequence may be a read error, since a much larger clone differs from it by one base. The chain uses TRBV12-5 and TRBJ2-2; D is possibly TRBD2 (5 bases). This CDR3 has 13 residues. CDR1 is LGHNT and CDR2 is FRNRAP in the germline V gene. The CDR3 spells CASGLENTGELLF. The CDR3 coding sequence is TGTGCTAGTGGTCTAGAGAACACCGGGGAGCTGCTTTTT.

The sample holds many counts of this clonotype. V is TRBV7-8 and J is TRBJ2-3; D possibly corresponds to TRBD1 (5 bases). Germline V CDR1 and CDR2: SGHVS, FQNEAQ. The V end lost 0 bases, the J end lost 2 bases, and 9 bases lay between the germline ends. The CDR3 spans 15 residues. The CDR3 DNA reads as TGTGCCAGCAGCTTAGCCACAGGCGCCACAGATACGCAGTATTTT. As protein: CASSLATGATDTQYF.

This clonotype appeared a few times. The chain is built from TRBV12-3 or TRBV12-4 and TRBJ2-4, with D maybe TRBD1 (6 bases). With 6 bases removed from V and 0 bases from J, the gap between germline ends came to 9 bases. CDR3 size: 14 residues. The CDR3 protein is CASSYRAAKNIQYF. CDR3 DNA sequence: TGTGCCAGCAGCTACAGGGCAGCCAAAAACATTCAGTACTTC.

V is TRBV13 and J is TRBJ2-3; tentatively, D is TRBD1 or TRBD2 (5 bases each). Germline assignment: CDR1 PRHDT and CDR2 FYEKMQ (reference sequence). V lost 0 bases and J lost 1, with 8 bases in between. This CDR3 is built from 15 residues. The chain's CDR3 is CASSLGQGRTDTQYF. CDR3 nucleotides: TGTGCCAGCAGCTTAGGGCAGGGACGCACAGATACGCAGTATTTT.

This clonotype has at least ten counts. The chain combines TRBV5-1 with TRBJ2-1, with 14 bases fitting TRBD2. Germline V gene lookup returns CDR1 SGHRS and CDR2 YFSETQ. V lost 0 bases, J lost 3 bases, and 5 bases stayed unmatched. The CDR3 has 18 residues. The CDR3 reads CASSLGPGLAGDYNEQFF. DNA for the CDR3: TGCGCCAGCAGCTTGGGACCGGGACTAGCGGGAGACTACAATGAGCAGTTCTTC.

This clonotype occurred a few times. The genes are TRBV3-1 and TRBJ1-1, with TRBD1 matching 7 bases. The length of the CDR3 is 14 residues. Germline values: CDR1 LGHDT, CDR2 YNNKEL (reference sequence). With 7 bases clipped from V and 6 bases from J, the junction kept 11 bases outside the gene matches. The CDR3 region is CASTLGGGLAEAFF. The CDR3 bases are TGTGCCAGCACCCTCGGAGGGGGCTTAGCTGAAGCTTTCTTT.